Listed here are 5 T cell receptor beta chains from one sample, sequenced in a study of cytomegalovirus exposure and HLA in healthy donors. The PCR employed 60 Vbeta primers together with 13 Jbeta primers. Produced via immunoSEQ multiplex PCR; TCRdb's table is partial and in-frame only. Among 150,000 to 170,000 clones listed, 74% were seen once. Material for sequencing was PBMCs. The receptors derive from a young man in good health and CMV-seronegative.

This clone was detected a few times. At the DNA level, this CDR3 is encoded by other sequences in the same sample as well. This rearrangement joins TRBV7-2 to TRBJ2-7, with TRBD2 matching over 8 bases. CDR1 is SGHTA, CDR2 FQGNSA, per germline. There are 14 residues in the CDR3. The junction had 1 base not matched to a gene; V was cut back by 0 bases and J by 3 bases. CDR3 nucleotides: TGTGCCAGCAGCTTAGCGCTAGCGGGCTACGAGCAGTACTTC. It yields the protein CASSLALAGYEQYF.

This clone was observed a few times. The CDR3 nucleotides are TGTGCCAGTAGTAAGGCCCGGCCGGGAGGGGCCCAAGAGACCCAGTACTTC. Translated, it gives CASSKARPGGAQETQYF. The V gene is TRBV19, the J gene TRBJ2-5, with 8 bases fitting TRBD2. Germline V lookup: CDR1 LNHDA, CDR2 SQIVND (reference sequence). The CDR3 is made up of 17 amino acids. Trimming at V came to 4 bases and at J to 1 base, leaving 11 bases not matched to a gene.

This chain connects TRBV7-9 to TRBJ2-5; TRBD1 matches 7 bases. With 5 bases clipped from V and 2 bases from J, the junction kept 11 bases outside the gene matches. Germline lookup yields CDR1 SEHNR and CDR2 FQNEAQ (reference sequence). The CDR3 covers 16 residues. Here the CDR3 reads CASSPRQGDRQETQYF. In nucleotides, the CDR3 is TGTGCCAGCAGCCCCCGACAGGGAGACAGGCAAGAGACCCAGTACTTC.

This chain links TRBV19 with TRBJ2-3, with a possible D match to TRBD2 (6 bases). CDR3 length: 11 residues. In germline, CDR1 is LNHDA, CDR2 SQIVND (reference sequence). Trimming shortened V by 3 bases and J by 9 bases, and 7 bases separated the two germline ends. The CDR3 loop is CASSIGRTQYF. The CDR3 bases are TGTGCCAGTAGTATCGGGAGAACGCAGTATTTT.

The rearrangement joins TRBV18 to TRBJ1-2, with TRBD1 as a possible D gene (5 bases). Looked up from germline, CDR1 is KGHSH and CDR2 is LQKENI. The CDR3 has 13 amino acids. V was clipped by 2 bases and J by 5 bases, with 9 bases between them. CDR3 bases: TGTGCCAGCTCACCAGGGGGGAGATATGGCTACACCTTC. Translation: CASSPGGRYGYTF.